These T cell receptor beta chains were read from a single sample in a study of Graves' ophthalmopathy and Graves' hyperthyroidism. TCRdb independently ran MiXCR on the multiplex PCR reads; one entry per CDR3 protein. This table holds roughly 610,000 distinct CDR3 sequences, 22% found once. Sequenced: peripheral blood. Every receptor here comes from a woman aged 18-29 years with stable Graves' hyperthyroidism. Some clones in this sample may be carry-over from other donors' samples. CDR3s include the opening cysteine and the closing phenylalanine or tryptophan. Each record gives: J gene, V gene, clone size, D gene, CDR3 protein, CDR3 DNA. D genes are given only for firm matches. Where a row states a size, it is once, few, many or the class of an expanded clone; other rows omit it.

>TRBJ2-5|TRBV25-1|many|.
CASSEYQVGVETQYF
TGTGCCAGCAGTGAATATCAGGTCGGGGTCGAGACCCAGTACTTC
>TRBJ2-5|TRBV19|many|TRBD1
CASSTRGQGEETQYF
TGTGCCAGTAGTACCAGGGGACAGGGGGAAGAGACCCAGTACTTC
>TRBJ1-3|TRBV24-1|many|.
CATSDLKDGRNTIYF
TGTGCCACCAGTGATTTGAAGGACGGTAGAAACACCATATATTTT
>TRBJ2-4|TRBV5-1|many|.
CASSLAFSRERNIQYF
TGCGCCAGCAGCTTGGCTTTTTCCCGGGAGAGAAACATTCAGTACTTC
>TRBJ1-6|TRBV7-9|.|.
CASSLERGSYNSPLHF
TGTGCCAGCAGCTTAGAACGGGGCTCCTATAATTCACCCCTCCACTTT
>TRBJ1-6|TRBV6-1|few|.
CASSPQESSYNSPLHF
TGTGCCAGCAGTCCTCAAGAGAGCTCCTATAATTCACCCCTCCACTTT
>TRBJ2-7|TRBV28|many|TRBD1
CASTQDRDLYEQYF
TGTGCCAGCACCCAGGACAGGGATCTCTACGAGCAGTACTTC
>TRBJ2-7|TRBV5-1|once|TRBD1
CTSSSGTGIYEQYF
TGCACCAGCAGCTCCGGGACAGGGATATACGAGCAGTACTTC
>TRBJ2-7|TRBV12-3/TRBV12-4|many|TRBD1
CASSFGDRLTYEQYF
TGTGCCAGCAGTTTTGGGGACAGGCTTACCTACGAGCAGTACTTC
>TRBJ1-6|TRBV12-3/TRBV12-4|many|.
CASSSYASLAPLHF
TGTGCCAGCAGTTCCTACGCTTCCCTTGCACCCCTCCACTTT
>TRBJ1-2|TRBV6-1|.|.
CASSVAPRGANYGYTF
TGTGCCAGCAGTGTAGCGCCTCGGGGAGCTAACTATGGCTACACCTTC
>TRBJ2-2|TRBV6-1|few|TRBD1
CASTNRGDTGELFF
TGTGCCAGCACAAACAGGGGGGACACCGGGGAGCTGTTTTTT
>TRBJ1-5|TRBV6-6|many|TRBD1
CASRANRGTLREYSNQPQHF
TGTGCCAGCAGGGCCAACAGGGGTACTCTACGCGAGTATAGCAATCAGCCCCAGCATTTT
>TRBJ1-2|TRBV2|.|TRBD1
CASRVDRGRGYTF
TGTGCCAGCAGGGTCGACAGGGGGCGAGGCTACACCTTC
>TRBJ1-5|TRBV6-1|.|TRBD1
CATTDRFDQPQHF
TGTGCCACAACGGACAGGTTTGATCAGCCCCAGCATTTT
>TRBJ1-2|TRBV12-3/TRBV12-4|.|TRBD1
CASSTGDLNYGYTF
TGTGCCAGCAGCACAGGGGACTTGAACTATGGCTACACCTTC
>TRBJ1-1|TRBV15|few|TRBD1
CATSRDREGATEAFF
TGTGCCACCAGCCGGGACAGGGAGGGTGCCACTGAAGCTTTCTTT
>TRBJ2-7|TRBV6-2/TRBV6-3|many|.
CASSSSHFYEQYF
TGTGCCAGCAGTTCGTCGCATTTCTACGAGCAGTACTTC
>TRBJ2-5|TRBV19|many|.
CASSLDPGSQETQYF
TGTGCCAGTAGTTTAGACCCGGGATCCCAAGAGACCCAGTACTTC
>TRBJ2-2|TRBV28|.|TRBD2
CASSLIASGNTGELCF
TGTGCCAGCAGTTTAATCGCTAGCGGTAACACCGGGGAGCTGTGTTTT
>TRBJ2-2|TRBV2|many|.
CASTLDEGATGELFF
TGTGCCAGCACCCTGGACGAGGGCGCCACCGGGGAGCTGTTTTTT
>TRBJ1-1|TRBV19|many|.
CASSIVWGTEAFF
TGTGCCAGTAGTATAGTGTGGGGCACTGAAGCTTTCTTT
>TRBJ2-7|TRBV6-1|few|.
CASSARRLTYEQYF
TGTGCCAGCAGTGCTCGACGCCTCACCTACGAGCAGTACTTC
>TRBJ2-5|TRBV28|many|TRBD1
CASSPGTGPFIQETQYF
TGTGCCAGCAGTCCCGGGACAGGGCCTTTTATTCAAGAGACCCAGTACTTC
>TRBJ2-2|TRBV6-5|.|.
CASSYSISGYGTGELFF
TGTGCCAGCAGTTACTCGATCTCAGGGTATGGGACCGGGGAGCTGTTTTTT
>TRBJ1-2|TRBV20-1|many|.
CSASVGQDNYGYTF
TGCAGTGCCAGCGTGGGGCAAGATAACTATGGCTACACCTTC
>TRBJ1-1|TRBV7-8|many|.
CASSIMTAVNTEAFF
TGTGCCAGCAGCATCATGACAGCTGTGAACACTGAAGCTTTCTTT
>TRBJ2-7|TRBV20-1|many|TRBD2
CSARDLAGGWQYF
TGCAGTGCTAGAGACCTAGCGGGAGGTTGGCAGTACTTC
>TRBJ1-5|TRBV6-1|many|.
CASSEARTAYSNQPQHF
TGTGCCAGCAGTGAAGCACGGACGGCGTATAGCAATCAGCCCCAGCATTTT
>TRBJ2-5|TRBV6-1|many|.
CASRETPQGSKTQYF
TGTGCCAGCAGAGAAACCCCACAGGGAAGCAAGACCCAGTACTTC
>TRBJ2-6|TRBV19|many|.
CASRPRDADSGANVLTF
TGTGCCAGTAGACCCCGGGACGCCGACTCTGGGGCCAACGTCCTGACTTTC
>TRBJ1-2|TRBV2|.|TRBD1
CASSEVSGQGWYGYTF
TGTGCCAGCAGTGAGGTGTCGGGACAGGGCTGGTATGGCTACACCTTC
>TRBJ1-2|TRBV12-3/TRBV12-4|many|.
CASSLGASMVGYTF
TGTGCCAGCAGTTTAGGGGCCAGTATGGTTGGCTACACCTTC
>TRBJ1-2|TRBV2|many|.
CASRVEGVDGYTF
TGTGCCAGCAGGGTGGAGGGTGTGGATGGCTACACCTTC
>TRBJ2-7|TRBV28|once|.
CASSWFTYEQYF
TGTGCCAGCAGTTGGTTTACCTACGAGCAGTACTTC
>TRBJ2-7|TRBV7-9|.|.
CASSPQGAGVEQYF
TGTGCCAGCAGCCCGCAGGGGGCGGGAGTCGAGCAGTACTTC
>TRBJ1-2|TRBV9|many|.
CASSVKSGYGYTF
TGTGCCAGCAGCGTAAAGTCAGGGTATGGCTACACCTTC
>TRBJ1-1|TRBV6-5|many|.
CASSYRTAGTEAFF
TGTGCCAGCAGTTATAGAACAGCAGGGACTGAAGCTTTCTTT
>TRBJ1-1|TRBV27|.|.
CASSSLRGLHTEAFF
TGTGCCAGCAGTTCCCTCAGGGGTTTGCACACTGAAGCTTTCTTT
>TRBJ1-6|TRBV19|few|.
CASLASSYNSPLHF
TGTGCCAGTTTGGCGAGCTCCTATAATTCACCCCTCCACTTT
>TRBJ1-2|TRBV6-1|many|.
CASSESRGPYGYTF
TGTGCCAGCAGTGAATCCAGGGGACCCTATGGCTACACCTTC
>TRBJ2-5|TRBV20-1|.|TRBD2
CSATGLAGFETQYF
TGCAGTGCGACGGGACTAGCGGGATTTGAGACCCAGTACTTC
>TRBJ1-1|TRBV7-9|many|TRBD1
CASRPDRAEAFF
TGTGCCAGCAGACCTGACAGGGCTGAAGCTTTCTTT
>TRBJ2-5|TRBV12-3/TRBV12-4|.|.
CASSLRTGRQETQYF
TGTGCCAGCAGTTTACGGACGGGGAGGCAAGAGACCCAGTACTTC
>TRBJ2-7|TRBV27|.|.
CASSLMAGGGMEQYF
TGTGCCAGCAGTTTAATGGCGGGCGGCGGGATGGAGCAGTACTTC
>TRBJ1-5|TRBV4-1|.|.
CASSQDPSSNQPQHF
TGCGCCAGCAGCCAAGATCCAAGTAGCAATCAGCCCCAGCATTTT
>TRBJ1-2|TRBV20-1|many|TRBD1
CSARLRDSYGYTF
TGCAGTGCTAGATTAAGGGACAGCTATGGCTACACCTTC
>TRBJ2-7|TRBV6-1|many|.
CASNNAYAYEQYF
TGTGCCAGCAACAACGCTTACGCTTACGAGCAGTACTTC